The source of this T cell receptor (beta chain) is a study of memory CD4+ T cells and cytomegalovirus serostatus. Findings of the study overall: Median bootstrapped AUC for CMV status was about 0.96 originally, 0.9 to 0.93 US-trained.

Measured with immunoSEQ multiplex PCR; TCRdb has only the in-frame clones, and not every one. The sample lists just under 40,000 clones, 75% to 80% occurring once. Single viable CD3+CD4+CD8-CD45RO+ cells were sorted as the memory CD4+ T cells. Serostatus was set by detecting CMV pp150, pp28, p38, p52 IgG. As for this clone: The antigen is unknown.

Per germline, CDR1 SGHAT and CDR2 FQNNGV. The V and J ends lost 1 base and 0 bases respectively, with 12 bases between them. The CDR3 is 16 amino acids. V is TRBV11-2 and J is TRBJ1-2, with D uncertain. The sequenced sample was memory CD4+ T cells from blood. The clonotype originates from an adult in good health and CMV-seronegative. CDR3 in amino acids: CASSLGVGSSNYGYTF. The CDR3 DNA sequence: TGTGCCAGCAGCTTAGGGGTGGGATCTTCTAACTATGGCTACACCTTC.